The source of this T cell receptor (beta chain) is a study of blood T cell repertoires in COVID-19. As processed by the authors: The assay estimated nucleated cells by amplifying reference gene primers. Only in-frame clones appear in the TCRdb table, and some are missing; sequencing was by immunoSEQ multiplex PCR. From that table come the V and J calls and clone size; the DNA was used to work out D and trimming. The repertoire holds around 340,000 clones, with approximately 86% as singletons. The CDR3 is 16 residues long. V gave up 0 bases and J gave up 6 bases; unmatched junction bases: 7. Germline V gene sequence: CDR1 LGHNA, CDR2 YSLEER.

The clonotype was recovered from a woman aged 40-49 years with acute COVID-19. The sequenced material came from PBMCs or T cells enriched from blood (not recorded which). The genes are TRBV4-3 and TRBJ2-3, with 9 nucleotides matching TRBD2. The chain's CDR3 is CASSQDGLAGSDTQYF. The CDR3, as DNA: TGCGCCAGCAGCCAAGATGGCCTAGCGGGATCGGATACGCAGTATTTT.